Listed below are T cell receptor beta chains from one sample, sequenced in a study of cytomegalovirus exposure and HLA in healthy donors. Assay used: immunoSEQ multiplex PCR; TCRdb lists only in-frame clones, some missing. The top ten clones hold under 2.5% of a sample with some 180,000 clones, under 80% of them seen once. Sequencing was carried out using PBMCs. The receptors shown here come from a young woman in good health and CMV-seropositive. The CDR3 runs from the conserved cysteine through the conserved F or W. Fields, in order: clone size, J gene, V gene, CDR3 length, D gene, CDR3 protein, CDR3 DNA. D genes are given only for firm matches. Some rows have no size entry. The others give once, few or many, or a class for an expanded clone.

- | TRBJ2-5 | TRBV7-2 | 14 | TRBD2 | CASSRLAGLETQYF | TGTGCCAGCAGCCGGCTAGCGGGGTTGGAGACCCAGTACTTC
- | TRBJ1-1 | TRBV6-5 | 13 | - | CASSYSGGTEAFF | TGTGCCAGCAGTTACTCGGGGGGCACTGAAGCTTTCTTT
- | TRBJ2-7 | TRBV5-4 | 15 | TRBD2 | CASSRGSGGTYEQYF | TGTGCCAGCAGCCGGGGGAGCGGGGGGACCTACGAGCAGTACTTC
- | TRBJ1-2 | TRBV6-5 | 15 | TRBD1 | CASSGRTGARFGYTF | TGTGCCAGCAGTGGGAGGACAGGGGCCCGTTTCGGCTACACCTTC
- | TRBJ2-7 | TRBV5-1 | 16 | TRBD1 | CASSPGDRPSTYEQYF | TGCGCCAGCAGCCCGGGGGACAGGCCCTCCACCTACGAGCAGTACTTC
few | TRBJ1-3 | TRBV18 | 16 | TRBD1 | CASSRDPGGTGNTIYF | TGTGCCAGCTCACGGGACCCAGGGGGCACTGGAAACACCATATATTTT
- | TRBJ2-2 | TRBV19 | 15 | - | CASSIAAGTTGELFF | TGTGCCAGTAGTATAGCGGCAGGAACTACCGGGGAGCTGTTTTTT
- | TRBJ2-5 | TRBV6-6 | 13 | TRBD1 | CASRLQGAETQYF | TGTGCCAGCAGATTACAGGGGGCGGAGACCCAGTACTTC
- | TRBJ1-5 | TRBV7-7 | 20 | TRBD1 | CASSSSGDWDRYYSNQPQHF | TGTGCCAGCAGCTCCTCGGGGGATTGGGACAGATATTATAGCAATCAGCCCCAGCATTTT
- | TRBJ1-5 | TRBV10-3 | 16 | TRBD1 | CAISEQGQGGNQPQHF | TGTGCCATCAGTGAGCAGGGACAGGGTGGCAATCAGCCCCAGCATTTT
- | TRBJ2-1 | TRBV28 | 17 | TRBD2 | CASFISGWAGENNEQFF | TGTGCCAGCTTTATCTCGGGGTGGGCGGGGGAAAACAATGAGCAGTTCTTC
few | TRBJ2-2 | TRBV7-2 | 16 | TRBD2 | CASSPLAGGPDGELFF | TGTGCCAGCAGCCCTCTAGCGGGGGGGCCTGACGGGGAGCTGTTTTTT
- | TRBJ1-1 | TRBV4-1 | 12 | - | CASSQGGGEAFF | TGCGCCAGCAGCCAGGGAGGGGGGGAAGCTTTCTTT